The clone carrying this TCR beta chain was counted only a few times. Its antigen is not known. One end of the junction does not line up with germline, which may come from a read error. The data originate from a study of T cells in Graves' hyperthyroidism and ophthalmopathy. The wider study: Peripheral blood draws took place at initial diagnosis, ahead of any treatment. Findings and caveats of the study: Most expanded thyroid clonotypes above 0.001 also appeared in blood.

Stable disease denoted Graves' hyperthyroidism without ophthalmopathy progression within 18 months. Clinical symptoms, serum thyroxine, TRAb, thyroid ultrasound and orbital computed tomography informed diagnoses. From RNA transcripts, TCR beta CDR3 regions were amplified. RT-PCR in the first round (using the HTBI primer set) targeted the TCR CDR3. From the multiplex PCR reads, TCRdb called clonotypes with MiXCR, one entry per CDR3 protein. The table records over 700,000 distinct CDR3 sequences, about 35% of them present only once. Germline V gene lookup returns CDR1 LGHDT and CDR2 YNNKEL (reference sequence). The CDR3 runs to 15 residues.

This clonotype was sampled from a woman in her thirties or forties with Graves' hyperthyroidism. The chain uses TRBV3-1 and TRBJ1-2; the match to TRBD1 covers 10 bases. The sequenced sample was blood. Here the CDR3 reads CASSEDRGPVYGYTF. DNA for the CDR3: TGTGCCAGCAGCGAAGACAGGGGGCCAGTCTATGGCTACACCTTC.